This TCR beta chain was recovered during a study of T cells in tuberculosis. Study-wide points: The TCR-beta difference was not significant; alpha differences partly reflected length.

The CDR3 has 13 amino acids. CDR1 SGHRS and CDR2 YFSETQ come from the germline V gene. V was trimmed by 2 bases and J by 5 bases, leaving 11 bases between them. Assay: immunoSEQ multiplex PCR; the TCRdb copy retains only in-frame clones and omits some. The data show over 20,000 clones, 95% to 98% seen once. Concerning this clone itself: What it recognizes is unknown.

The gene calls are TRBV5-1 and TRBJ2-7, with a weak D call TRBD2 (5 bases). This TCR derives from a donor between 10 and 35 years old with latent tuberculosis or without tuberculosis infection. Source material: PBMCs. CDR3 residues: CASSFPWGDEQYF. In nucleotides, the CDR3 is TGCGCCAGCAGCTTCCCCTGGGGAGACGAGCAGTACTTC.